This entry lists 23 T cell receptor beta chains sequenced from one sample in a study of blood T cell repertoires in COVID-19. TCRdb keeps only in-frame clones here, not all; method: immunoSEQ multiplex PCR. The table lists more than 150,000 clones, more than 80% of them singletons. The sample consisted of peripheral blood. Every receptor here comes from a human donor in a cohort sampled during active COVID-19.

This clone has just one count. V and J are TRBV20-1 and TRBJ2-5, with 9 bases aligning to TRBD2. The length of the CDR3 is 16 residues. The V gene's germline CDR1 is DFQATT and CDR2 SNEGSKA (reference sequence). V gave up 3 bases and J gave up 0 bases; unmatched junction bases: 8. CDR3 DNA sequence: TGCAGTGCTAGTATTGAGCGGGGGGACTACCAAGAGACCCAGTACTTC. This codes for CSASIERGDYQETQYF.

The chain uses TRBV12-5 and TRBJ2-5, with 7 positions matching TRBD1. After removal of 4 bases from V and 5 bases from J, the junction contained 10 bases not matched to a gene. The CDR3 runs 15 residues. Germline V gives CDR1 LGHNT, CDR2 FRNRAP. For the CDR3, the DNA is TGTGCTAGTGGTTCCACCAGACAGGGCCGGGAGACCCAGTACTTC. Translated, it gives CASGSTRQGRETQYF.

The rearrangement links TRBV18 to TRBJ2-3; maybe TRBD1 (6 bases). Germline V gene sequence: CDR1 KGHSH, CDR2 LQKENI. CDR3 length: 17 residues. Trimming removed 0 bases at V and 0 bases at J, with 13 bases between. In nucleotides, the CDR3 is TGTGCCAGCTCACCACCGGTGGCAGGGGCTAGCACAGATACGCAGTATTTT. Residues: CASSPPVAGASTDTQYF.

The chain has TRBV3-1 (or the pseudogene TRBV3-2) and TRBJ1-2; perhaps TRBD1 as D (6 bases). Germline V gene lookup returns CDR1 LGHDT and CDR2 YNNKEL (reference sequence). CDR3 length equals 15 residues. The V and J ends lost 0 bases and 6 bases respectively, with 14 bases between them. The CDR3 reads CASSQDVARDNGYTF. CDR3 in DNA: TGTGCCAGCAGCCAAGATGTGGCCAGGGACAATGGCTACACCTTC.

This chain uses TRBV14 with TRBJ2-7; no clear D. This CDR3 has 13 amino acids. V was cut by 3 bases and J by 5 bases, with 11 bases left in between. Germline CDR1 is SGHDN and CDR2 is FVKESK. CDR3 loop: CASSHRRRDEQYF. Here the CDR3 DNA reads TGTGCCAGCAGCCACCGTCGCCGCGACGAGCAGTACTTC.

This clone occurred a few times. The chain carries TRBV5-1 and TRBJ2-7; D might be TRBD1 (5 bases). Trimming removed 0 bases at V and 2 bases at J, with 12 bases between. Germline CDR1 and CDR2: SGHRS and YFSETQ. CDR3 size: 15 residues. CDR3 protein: CASSLGDRRTYEQYF. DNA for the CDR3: TGCGCCAGCAGCTTGGGTGACAGACGGACCTACGAGCAGTACTTC.

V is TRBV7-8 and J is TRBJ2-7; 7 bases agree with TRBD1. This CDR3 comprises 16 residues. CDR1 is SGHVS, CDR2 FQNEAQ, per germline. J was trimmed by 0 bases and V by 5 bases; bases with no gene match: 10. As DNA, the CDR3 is TGTGCCAGCAGCCGGCGGACAGGTGAATCCTCCTACGAGCAGTACTTC. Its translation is CASSRRTGESSYEQYF.

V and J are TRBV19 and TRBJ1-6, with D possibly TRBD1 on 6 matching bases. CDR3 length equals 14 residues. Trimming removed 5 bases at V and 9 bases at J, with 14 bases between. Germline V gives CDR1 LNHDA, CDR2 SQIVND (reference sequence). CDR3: CASSLSGEGSPLHF. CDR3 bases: TGTGCCAGTAGTCTCTCAGGGGAAGGTTCACCCCTCCACTTT.

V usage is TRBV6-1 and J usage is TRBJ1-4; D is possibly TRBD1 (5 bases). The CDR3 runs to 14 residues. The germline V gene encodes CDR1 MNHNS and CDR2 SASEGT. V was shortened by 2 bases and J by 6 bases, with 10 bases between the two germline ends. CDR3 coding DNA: TGTGCCAGCAGTGAAACTCGGGGGGATGAAAAACTGTTTTTT. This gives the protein CASSETRGDEKLFF.

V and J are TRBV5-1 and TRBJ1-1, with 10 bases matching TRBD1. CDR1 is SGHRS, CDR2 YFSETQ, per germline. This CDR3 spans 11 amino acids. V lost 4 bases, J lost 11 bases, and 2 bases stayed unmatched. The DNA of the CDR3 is TGCGCCAGCAGCCCGGGACAGGGGGCTTTCTTT. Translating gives CASSPGQGAFF.

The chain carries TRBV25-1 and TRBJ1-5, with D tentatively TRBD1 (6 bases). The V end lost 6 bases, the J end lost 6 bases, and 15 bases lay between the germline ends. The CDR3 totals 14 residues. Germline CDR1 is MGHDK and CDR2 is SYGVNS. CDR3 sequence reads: CASSPPGEGQPQHF. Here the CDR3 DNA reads TGTGCCAGCAGCCCTCCAGGGGAGGGTCAGCCCCAGCATTTT.

The CDR3 sequence: CASSFGGSTDTQYF. In DNA form, the CDR3 reads TGTGCCAGCAGCTTCGGGGGGAGCACAGATACGCAGTATTTT. The V call is TRBV11-3, the J call TRBJ2-3, with 7 positions matching TRBD2. Trimming at V came to 3 bases and at J to 0 bases, leaving 0 bases not matched to a gene. Germline values: CDR1 SGHNT, CDR2 YENEEA. The CDR3 is made up of 14 amino acids.

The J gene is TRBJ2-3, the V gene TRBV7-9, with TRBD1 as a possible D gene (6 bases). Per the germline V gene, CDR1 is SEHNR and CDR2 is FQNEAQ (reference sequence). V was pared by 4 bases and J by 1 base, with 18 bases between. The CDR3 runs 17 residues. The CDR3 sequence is CASSSTGAGVGTDTQYF. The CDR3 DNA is TGTGCCAGCAGCTCAACCGGGGCAGGGGTGGGCACAGATACGCAGTATTTT.

CDR3 bases: TGTGCCAGTAGGGTTCAGAATCAGCCCCAGCATTTT. Protein: CASRVQNQPQHF. This chain uses TRBV19 with TRBJ1-5; no firm D call. Trimming took 6 bases from V and 4 from J, leaving 7 bases between them. The length of the CDR3 is 12 residues. Germline V gives CDR1 LNHDA, CDR2 SQIVND (reference sequence).

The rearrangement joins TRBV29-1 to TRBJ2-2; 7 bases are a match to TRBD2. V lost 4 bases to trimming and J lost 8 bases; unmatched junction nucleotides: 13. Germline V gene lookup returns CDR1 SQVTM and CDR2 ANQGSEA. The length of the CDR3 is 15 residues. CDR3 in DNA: TGCAGCGTTGTCGACGGGGGGTCGGCCGCAGGGGAGCTGTTTTTT. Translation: CSVVDGGSAAGELFF.

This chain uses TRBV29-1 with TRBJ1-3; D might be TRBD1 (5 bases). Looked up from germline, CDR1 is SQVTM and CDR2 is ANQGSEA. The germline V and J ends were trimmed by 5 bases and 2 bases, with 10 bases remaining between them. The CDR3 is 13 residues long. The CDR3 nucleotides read TGCAGCGTTACCGGGGGTCCTGGAAACACCATATATTTT. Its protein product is CSVTGGPGNTIYF.

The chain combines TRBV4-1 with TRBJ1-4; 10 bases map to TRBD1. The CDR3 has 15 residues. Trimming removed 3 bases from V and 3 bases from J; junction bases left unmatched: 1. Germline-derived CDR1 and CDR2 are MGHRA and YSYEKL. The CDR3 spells CASSQDRGSNEKLFF. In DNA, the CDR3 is TGCGCCAGCAGCCAGGACAGGGGGTCTAATGAAAAACTGTTTTTT.

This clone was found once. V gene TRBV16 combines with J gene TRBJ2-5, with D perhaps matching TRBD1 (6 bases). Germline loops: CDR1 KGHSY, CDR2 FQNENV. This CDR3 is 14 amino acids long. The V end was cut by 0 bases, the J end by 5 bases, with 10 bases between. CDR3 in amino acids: CASSQSQGLETQYF. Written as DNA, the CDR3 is TGTGCCAGCAGCCAATCTCAGGGGTTGGAGACCCAGTACTTC.

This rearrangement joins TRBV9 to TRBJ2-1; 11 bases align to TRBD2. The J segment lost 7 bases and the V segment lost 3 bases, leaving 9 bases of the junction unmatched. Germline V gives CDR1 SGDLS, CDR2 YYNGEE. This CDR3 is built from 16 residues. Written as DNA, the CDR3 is TGTGCCAGCAGCGGCTTACTAGCGGGGGTCTTTAATGAGCAGTTCTTC. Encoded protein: CASSGLLAGVFNEQFF.

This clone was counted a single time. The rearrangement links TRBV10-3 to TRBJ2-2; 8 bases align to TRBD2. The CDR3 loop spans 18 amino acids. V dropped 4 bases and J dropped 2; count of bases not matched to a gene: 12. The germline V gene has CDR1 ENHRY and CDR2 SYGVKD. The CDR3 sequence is CAISASGGDHFNTGELFF. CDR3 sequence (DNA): TGTGCCATCAGTGCCAGCGGGGGCGACCACTTCAACACCGGGGAGCTGTTTTTT.

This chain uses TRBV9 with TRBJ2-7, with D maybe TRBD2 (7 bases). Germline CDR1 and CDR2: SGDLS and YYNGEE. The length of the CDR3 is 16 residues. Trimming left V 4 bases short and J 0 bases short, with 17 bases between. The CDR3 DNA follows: TGTGCCAGCAGCCCCTCGGCGGGGGCCTTCTCCTACGAGCAGTACTTC. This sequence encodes CASSPSAGAFSYEQYF.

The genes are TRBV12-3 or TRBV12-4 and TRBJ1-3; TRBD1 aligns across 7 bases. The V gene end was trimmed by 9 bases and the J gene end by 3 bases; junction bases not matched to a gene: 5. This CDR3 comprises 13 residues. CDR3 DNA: TGTGCCAGTGCCGACAGGGTTGGAAACACCATATATTTT. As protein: CASADRVGNTIYF.

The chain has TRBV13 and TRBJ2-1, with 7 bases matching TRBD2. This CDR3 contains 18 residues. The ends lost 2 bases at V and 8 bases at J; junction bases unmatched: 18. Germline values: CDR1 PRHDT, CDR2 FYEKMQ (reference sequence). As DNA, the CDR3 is TGTGCCAGCAGCTTATCCCTAGGGGAGGGGCAAGAGGTAGATGAGCAGTTCTTC. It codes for CASSLSLGEGQEVDEQFF.